This TCR beta chain was recovered during a study of beta chain features in type 1 diabetes. Looking at the study overall: Examination covered around 110 million sorted cells spanning all samples. Study results and limitations: Moderate but significant shortening of TCRB CDR3s was recorded in all four CD4+ subsets from Type 1 diabetes patients.

Sequenced material consisted of expressed TCRB transcripts (all of the isolated RNA was reverse transcribed). Clones were read by immunoSEQ multiplex PCR, and TCRdb kept only the in-frame ones, dropping some. This table has just over 600,000 clones, roughly a sixth appearing once. The germline V and J ends were trimmed by 7 bases and 1 base, with 13 bases remaining between them. The CDR3 spans 15 residues. Germline CDR1 reads WSHSY; CDR2 reads SAAADI. This clone has a handful of counts. Its target is not known. The sequenced material came from naive CD4+ T cells from blood. The chain has TRBV10-2 and TRBJ2-2, with a possible D match to TRBD2 (5 bases). This clonotype originated in a man younger than 30 in good health. The chain's CDR3 is CASTPETMNTGELFF. The CDR3 coding sequence is TGCGCCAGCACCCCGGAGACTATGAACACCGGGGAGCTGTTTTTT.